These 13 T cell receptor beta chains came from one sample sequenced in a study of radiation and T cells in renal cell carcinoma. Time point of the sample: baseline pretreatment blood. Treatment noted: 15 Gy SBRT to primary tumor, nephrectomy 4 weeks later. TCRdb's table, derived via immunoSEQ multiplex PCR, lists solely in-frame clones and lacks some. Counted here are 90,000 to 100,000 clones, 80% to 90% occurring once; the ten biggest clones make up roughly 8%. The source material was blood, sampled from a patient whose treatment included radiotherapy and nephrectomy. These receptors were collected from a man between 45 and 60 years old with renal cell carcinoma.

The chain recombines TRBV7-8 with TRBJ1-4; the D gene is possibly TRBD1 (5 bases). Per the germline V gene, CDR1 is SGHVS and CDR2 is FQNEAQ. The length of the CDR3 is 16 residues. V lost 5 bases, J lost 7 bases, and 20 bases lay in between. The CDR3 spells CASSPTLTEITEKLFF. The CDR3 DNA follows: TGTGCCAGCAGCCCAACCCTGACAGAGATAACTGAAAAACTGTTTTTT.

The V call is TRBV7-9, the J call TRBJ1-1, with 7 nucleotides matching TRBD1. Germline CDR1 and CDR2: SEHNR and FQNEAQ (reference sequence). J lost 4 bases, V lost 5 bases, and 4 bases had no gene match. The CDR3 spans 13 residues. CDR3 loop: CASSHTGATEAFF. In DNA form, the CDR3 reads TGTGCCAGCAGCCATACAGGGGCCACTGAAGCTTTCTTT.

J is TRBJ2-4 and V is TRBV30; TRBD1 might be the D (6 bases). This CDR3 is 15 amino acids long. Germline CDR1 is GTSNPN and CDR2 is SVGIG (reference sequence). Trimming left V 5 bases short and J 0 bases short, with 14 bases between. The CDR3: CAWEPGQLAKNIQYF. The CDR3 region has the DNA TGTGCCTGGGAACCGGGACAACTAGCCAAAAACATTCAGTACTTC. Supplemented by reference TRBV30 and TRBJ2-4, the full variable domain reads SQTIHQWPATLVQPVGSPLSLECTVEGTSNPNLYWYRQAAGRGLQLLFYSVGIGQISSEVPQNLSASRPQDRQFILSSKKLLLSDSGFYLCAWEPGQLAKNIQYFGAGTRLSVL.

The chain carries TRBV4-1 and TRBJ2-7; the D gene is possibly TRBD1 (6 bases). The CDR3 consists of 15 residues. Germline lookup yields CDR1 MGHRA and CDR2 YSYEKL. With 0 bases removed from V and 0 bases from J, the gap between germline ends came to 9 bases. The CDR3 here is CASSQEGTNSYEQYF. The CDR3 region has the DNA TGCGCCAGCAGCCAAGAGGGGACAAACTCCTACGAGCAGTACTTC.

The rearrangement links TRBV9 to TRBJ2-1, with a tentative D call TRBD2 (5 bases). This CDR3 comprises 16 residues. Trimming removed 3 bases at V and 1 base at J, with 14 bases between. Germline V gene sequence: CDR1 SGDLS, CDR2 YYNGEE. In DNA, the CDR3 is TGTGCCAGCAGCGACTCCGGACGGGGATCCTACAATGAGCAGTTCTTC. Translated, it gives CASSDSGRGSYNEQFF. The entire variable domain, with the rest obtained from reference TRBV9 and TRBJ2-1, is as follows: DSGVTQTPKHLITATGQRVTLRCSPRSGDLSVYWYQQSLDQGLQFLIQYYNGEERAKGNILERFSAQQFPDLHSELNLSSLELGDSALYFCASSDSGRGSYNEQFFGPGTRLTVL.

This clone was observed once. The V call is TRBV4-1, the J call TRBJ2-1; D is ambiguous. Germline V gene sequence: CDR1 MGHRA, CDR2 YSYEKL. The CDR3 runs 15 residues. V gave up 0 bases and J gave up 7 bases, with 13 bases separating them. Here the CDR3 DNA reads TGCGCCAGCAGCCAAGACCTAGAGAACCGTAATGAGCAGTTCTTC. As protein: CASSQDLENRNEQFF.

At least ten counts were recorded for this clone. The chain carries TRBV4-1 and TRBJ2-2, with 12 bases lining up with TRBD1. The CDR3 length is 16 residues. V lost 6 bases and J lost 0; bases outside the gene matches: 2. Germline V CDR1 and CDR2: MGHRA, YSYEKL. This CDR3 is CASRGTGGANTGELFF. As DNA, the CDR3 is TGCGCCAGCAGAGGGACAGGGGGCGCGAACACCGGGGAGCTGTTTTTT.

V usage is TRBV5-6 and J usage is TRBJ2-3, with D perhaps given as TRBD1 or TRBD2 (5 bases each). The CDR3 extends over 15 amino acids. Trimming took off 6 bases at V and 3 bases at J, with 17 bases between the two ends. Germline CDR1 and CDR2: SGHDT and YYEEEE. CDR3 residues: CASTFRDGVTDTQYF. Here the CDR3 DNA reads TGTGCCAGCACTTTCCGGGACGGAGTGACAGATACGCAGTATTTT.

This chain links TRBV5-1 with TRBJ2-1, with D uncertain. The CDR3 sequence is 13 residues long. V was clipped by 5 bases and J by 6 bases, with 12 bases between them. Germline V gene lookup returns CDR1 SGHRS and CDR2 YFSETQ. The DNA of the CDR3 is TGCGCCAGCAGTGTTTTTCTCTCCAATGAGCAGTTCTTC. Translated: CASSVFLSNEQFF.

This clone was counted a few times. CDR3 in amino acids: CASSPGQGFYEQYF. DNA of the CDR3: TGCGCCAGCAGCCCGGGACAGGGGTTCTACGAGCAGTACTTC. The rearrangement joins TRBV5-1 to TRBJ2-7, with 10 nucleotides matching TRBD1. CDR1 SGHRS and CDR2 YFSETQ come from the germline V gene. This CDR3 comprises 14 residues. J gave up 3 bases and V 4 bases, and 4 bases lay outside the gene matches.

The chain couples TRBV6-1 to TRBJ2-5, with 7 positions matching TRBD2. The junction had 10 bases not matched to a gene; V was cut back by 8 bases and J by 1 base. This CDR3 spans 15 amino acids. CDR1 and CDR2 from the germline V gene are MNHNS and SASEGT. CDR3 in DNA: TGTGCCAGCCGCGCGTCACCGGGGGGCCAAGAGACCCAGTACTTC. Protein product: CASRASPGGQETQYF.

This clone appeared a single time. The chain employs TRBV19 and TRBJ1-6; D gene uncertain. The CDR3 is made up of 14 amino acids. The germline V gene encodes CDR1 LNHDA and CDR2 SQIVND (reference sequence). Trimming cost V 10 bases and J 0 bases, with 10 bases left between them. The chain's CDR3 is CATLGSSYNSPLHF. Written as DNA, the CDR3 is TGTGCCACCCTGGGCAGCTCCTATAATTCACCCCTCCACTTT.

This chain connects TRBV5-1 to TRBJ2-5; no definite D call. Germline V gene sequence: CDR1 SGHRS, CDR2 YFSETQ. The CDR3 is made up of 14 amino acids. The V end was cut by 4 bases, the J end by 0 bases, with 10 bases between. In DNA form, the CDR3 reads TGCGCCAGCAGCCCACGGACCGACCAAGAGACCCAGTACTTC. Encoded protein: CASSPRTDQETQYF. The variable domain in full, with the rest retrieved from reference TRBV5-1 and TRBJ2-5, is KAGVTQTPRYLIKTRGQQVTLSCSPISGHRSVSWYQQTPGQGLQFLFEYFSETQRNKGNFPGRFSGRQFSNSRSEMNVSTLELGDSALYLCASSPRTDQETQYFGPGTRLLVL.